The 10 T cell receptor beta chains presented below share a single source sample, sequenced in a study of neurological immune-mediated disorders. One entry per CDR3 protein, called by TCRdb with MiXCR from the 5' RACE reads. The sample shows fewer than 35,000 distinct CDR3 sequences, 4.6% of them seen only once. The sequencing input was PBMCs. These receptors came from a man in his late teens or twenties in good health.

This clonotype counts as medium-sized. CDR3 bases: TGTGCCAGCAGCTCGGGGACAGGGATCAACGAGCAGTACTTC. Translated: CASSSGTGINEQYF. The rearrangement links TRBV7-2 to TRBJ2-7; TRBD1 matches 9 bases. After removal of 4 bases from V and 5 bases from J, the junction contained 6 bases not matched to a gene. The CDR3 runs 14 residues. The germline CDR1 and CDR2 sequences are SGHTA and FQGNSA.

This clonotype was seen repeatedly, ten times or more. V usage is TRBV7-2 and J usage is TRBJ2-5; weak D call: TRBD2 (5 bases). The CDR3 contains 15 residues. Per germline, CDR1 SGHTA and CDR2 FQGNSA. V was trimmed by 2 bases and J by 0 bases, leaving 10 bases between them. Here the CDR3 DNA reads TGTGCCAGCAGCTTAAGGTCCGGGGACCAAGAGACCCAGTACTTC. As protein: CASSLRSGDQETQYF.

This clonotype appeared many times. The chain has TRBV20-1 and TRBJ2-1, with D perhaps matching TRBD2 (5 bases). V shed 5 bases and J shed 0 bases, with 14 bases lying between them. The CDR3 contains 15 residues. The V gene's germline CDR1 is DFQATT and CDR2 SNEGSKA (reference sequence). The CDR3 spells CSAVGLPGSYNEQFF. Here the CDR3 DNA reads TGCAGTGCTGTCGGACTCCCTGGCTCCTACAATGAGCAGTTCTTC.

This clonotype has just one count. This chain joins TRBV5-1 and TRBJ2-1; 7 bases align to TRBD1. Germline CDR1 reads SGHRS; CDR2 reads YFSETQ. CDR3 length equals 18 residues. Trimming took 0 bases from V and 0 from J; bases not matched to a gene: 9. CDR3 sequence (DNA): TGCGCCAGCAGCTTGGGTCCGGTCGGGACAGACTCCTACAATGAGCAGTTCTTC. This gives the protein CASSLGPVGTDSYNEQFF. Full variable domain (remainder filled in from reference TRBV5-1 and TRBJ2-1): KAGVTQTPRYLIKTRGQQVTLSCSPISGHRSVSWYQQTPGQGLQFLFEYFSETQRNKGNFPGRFSGRQFSNSRSEMNVSTLELGDSALYLCASSLGPVGTDSYNEQFFGPGTRLTVL.

The rearrangement links TRBV21-1 to TRBJ2-3; TRBD1, the table's D call, was not compared with the DNA. TRBV21-1 is designated a pseudogene. This CDR3 has 20 residues. The CDR3 nucleotides read TGTGCCAGCAGCAAAGGCGTTCGGCGGGTAGGGGGCAGAAGCACAGATACGCAGTATTTT. The encoded protein is CASSKGVRRVGGRSTDTQYF.

This clonotype was found many times. This chain joins TRBV21-1 and TRBJ1-6; no DNA check was done on the table's D call, TRBD1. TRBV21-1 is flagged as a pseudogene. This CDR3 spans 14 amino acids. This CDR3 reads CASSRRTLDSPLHF. For the CDR3, the DNA is TGTGCCAGCAGCCGTAGGACACTGGATTCACCCCTCCACTTT.

At least ten counts were recorded for this clonotype. This rearrangement joins TRBV7-8 to TRBJ2-5; 11 nucleotides agree with TRBD2. The J segment lost 4 bases and the V segment lost 5 bases, leaving 3 bases of the junction unmatched. This CDR3 comprises 14 residues. Germline lookup yields CDR1 SGHVS and CDR2 FQNEAQ. CDR3 loop: CASSTGTSGETQYF. The CDR3 nucleotides read TGTGCCAGCAGCACGGGGACTAGCGGAGAGACCCAGTACTTC. The complete variable domain, with remaining parts taken from reference TRBV7-8 and TRBJ2-5, reads GAGVSQSPRYKVAKRGQDVALRCDPISGHVSLFWYQQALGQGPEFLTYFQNEAQLDKSGLPSDRFFAERPEGSVSTLKIQRTQQEDSAVYLCASSTGTSGETQYFGPGTRLLVL.

This clonotype was counted many times. This sequence joins TRBV7-2 and TRBJ2-7, with no clear D. Trimming took 4 bases from V and 3 from J, leaving 7 bases between them. The germline V gene has CDR1 SGHTA and CDR2 FQGNSA. This CDR3 spans 12 amino acids. CDR3 protein: CASSSDFYEQYF. The CDR3 DNA reads as TGTGCCAGCAGCTCCGATTTCTACGAGCAGTACTTC.

V usage is TRBV18 and J usage is TRBJ2-7, with D uncertain. CDR1 KGHSH and CDR2 LQKENI come from the germline V gene. V dropped 2 bases and J dropped 4 bases, with 18 bases sitting between them. The CDR3 spans 16 residues. This CDR3 is CASSPGSLTNGYEQYF. DNA of the CDR3: TGTGCCAGCTCACCAGGTTCGCTCACTAACGGATACGAGCAGTACTTC. Together with reference TRBV18 and TRBJ2-7, the CDR3 gives the full variable domain: NAGVMQNPRHLVRRRGQEARLRCSPMKGHSHVYWYRQLPEEGLKFMVYLQKENIIDESGMPKERFSAEFPKEGPSILRIQQVVRGDSAAYFCASSPGSLTNGYEQYFGPGTRLTVT.

This clonotype was detected many times. The rearrangement joins TRBV27 to TRBJ1-5; D remains unclear. Trimming removed 3 bases from V and 2 bases from J, with 11 bases in between. CDR1 and CDR2 from the germline V gene are MNHEY and SMNVEV (reference sequence). The CDR3 covers 15 residues. The CDR3 DNA reads TGTGCCAGCAGTTTGACGAGCAATGGCAATCAGCCCCAGCATTTT. This gives the protein CASSLTSNGNQPQHF.